This is a list of T cell receptor beta chains from one sample in a study of blood T cells in healthy people across ages. TCRdb re-called the 5' RACE reads with MiXCR, one entry per CDR3 protein. The sample consists of some 710,000 distinct CDR3 sequences, about 45% of them appearing once. The sequenced material came from blood. The source of these receptors is a man older than 75 in good health. Both conserved end residues are part of each CDR3. A D gene is named only where the DNA matches it firmly. Not all rows give a size; the values are once, few, many and, for expanded clones, a class.

j_call v_call d_call clone_size cdr3_length cdr3_aa cdr3_nt
TRBJ1-1 TRBV3-1 . . 15 CASSQDSLLNTEAFF TGTGCCAGCAGCCAAGACTCACTTCTGAACACTGAAGCTTTCTTT
TRBJ2-6 TRBV20-1 . few 17 CSAREFGGASGANVLTF TGCAGTGCTAGAGAATTCGGAGGCGCCTCTGGGGCCAACGTCCTGACTTTC
TRBJ2-5 TRBV7-2 . . 14 CASSLSSVRVTQYF TGTGCCAGCAGCTTATCTTCTGTAAGAGTGACCCAGTACTTC
TRBJ2-1 TRBV29-1 . many 15 CSVEYSRLTNNEQFF TGCAGCGTTGAATATTCTAGACTTACCAACAATGAGCAGTTCTTC
TRBJ2-2 TRBV7-9 . once 17 CASSFKQGSANTGELFF TGTGCCAGCAGCTTCAAACAGGGATCCGCGAACACCGGGGAGCTGTTTTTT
TRBJ2-5 TRBV14 . few 12 CASSQYMETQYF TGTGCCAGCAGCCAATATATGGAGACCCAGTACTTC
TRBJ2-7 TRBV7-2 . few 14 CASSLESGTGEQYF TGTGCCAGCAGCTTAGAGTCGGGGACTGGCGAGCAGTACTTC
TRBJ2-1 TRBV7-6 TRBD1 many 15 CASSPGTGGRGEQFF TGTGCCAGCAGCCCAGGGACAGGGGGCAGGGGTGAGCAGTTCTTC
TRBJ2-5 TRBV27 TRBD2 . 15 CASSPRGTSPLEQYF TGTGCCAGCAGTCCTAGGGGGACTAGTCCGTTGGAGCAGTACTTC
TRBJ2-1 TRBV20-1 TRBD2 . 14 CSAAGLAGENEQFF TGCAGTGCGGCGGGACTAGCGGGGGAAAATGAGCAGTTCTTC
TRBJ2-1 TRBV4-3 TRBD2 many 17 CASSRGPGTSGRDEQFF TGCGCCAGCAGCCGCGGACCCGGGACTAGCGGGAGGGATGAGCAGTTCTTC
TRBJ2-5 TRBV5-1 . few 15 CASSLGVDRGETQYF TGCGCCAGCAGCTTGGGTGTGGACAGAGGAGAGACCCAGTACTTC
TRBJ2-7 TRBV24-1 . medium-sized 15 CATSDPTRPSYEQYF TGTGCCACCAGTGACCCGACTAGGCCTTCCTACGAGCAGTACTTC
TRBJ1-6 TRBV6-5 . once 15 CVSSPTKYSVSPLHF TGTGTCAGCAGCCCAACAAAATACTCTGTTTCACCCCTCCACTTT
TRBJ2-7 TRBV5-1 . few 14 CASSLVSRTYEQYF TGCGCCAGCAGCTTGGTGTCCAGAACCTACGAGCAGTACTTC
TRBJ1-4 TRBV29-1 . . 12 CSAGSANEKLFF TGCAGCGCCGGGTCTGCTAATGAAAAACTGTTTTTT
TRBJ1-2 TRBV5-1 . few 13 CASSFGHQDGYTF TGCGCCAGCAGCTTCGGACATCAGGATGGCTACACCTTC
TRBJ2-7 TRBV7-2 . . 16 CAGSLKARAGDYEQYF TGTGCCGGCAGCTTAAAAGCACGAGCGGGCGACTACGAGCAGTACTTC
TRBJ2-1 TRBV29-1 . few 13 CSVGLGLGNEQFF TGCAGCGTTGGACTAGGATTAGGTAATGAGCAGTTCTTC
TRBJ1-1 TRBV12-3/TRBV12-4 . few 13 CASSAQLDTEAFF TGTGCCAGCAGTGCTCAATTAGACACTGAAGCTTTCTTT
TRBJ2-3 TRBV7-2 TRBD2 few 14 CASSFREAPDTQYF TGTGCCAGCAGCTTCCGGGAGGCCCCAGATACGCAGTATTTT
TRBJ1-5 TRBV28 TRBD1 . 15 CASRATGGGNQPQHF TGTGCCAGCAGGGCTACAGGGGGAGGGAATCAGCCCCAGCATTTT
TRBJ2-3 TRBV12-3/TRBV12-4 TRBD1 few 18 CASSLGDRGLISTDTQYF TGTGCCAGCAGTTTAGGGGACAGGGGGTTGATCAGCACAGATACGCAGTATTTT
TRBJ2-5 TRBV7-9 TRBD1 few 15 CASSFAGTEKETQYF TGTGCCAGCAGCTTTGCCGGGACAGAAAAAGAGACCCAGTACTTC
TRBJ2-3 TRBV3-1 . . 13 CASSHTPQDTQYF TGTGCCAGCAGCCACACTCCCCAAGATACGCAGTATTTT
TRBJ2-7 TRBV4-3 . . 16 CTSSQARQGMGYEQYF TGCACCAGCAGCCAAGCAAGGCAGGGGATGGGTTACGAGCAGTACTTC
TRBJ2-5 TRBV20-1 TRBD1 . 15 CSARDVRRGQETQYF TGCAGTGCTAGAGACGTACGCAGGGGGCAAGAGACCCAGTACTTC
TRBJ2-7 TRBV7-8 TRBD1 . 14 CASSLGGQRYEQYF TGTGCCAGCAGCTTAGGGGGACAGCGATACGAGCAGTACTTC
TRBJ2-5 TRBV6-5 TRBD2 . 14 CASSPRLASFEQYF TGTGCCAGCAGTCCGAGACTAGCTTCCTTTGAGCAGTACTTC
TRBJ2-1 TRBV9 . . 15 CASSATSGAGGEQFF TGTGCCAGCAGCGCAACCTCCGGAGCCGGGGGAGAGCAGTTCTTC
TRBJ2-1 TRBV27 . . 14 CASSIRFSYNEQFF TGTGCCAGCAGTATCAGGTTTTCCTACAATGAGCAGTTCTTC
TRBJ1-2 TRBV15 . . 17 CATSRDLLSAANYGYTF TGTGCCACCAGCAGAGATCTATTATCGGCAGCGAACTATGGCTACACCTTC
TRBJ2-4 TRBV27 TRBD1 few 12 CASSLRQGALYF TGTGCCAGCAGTTTAAGGCAGGGGGCCTTGTACTTC
TRBJ2-5 TRBV5-5 TRBD2 . 18 CASSLVGTTSGGQETQYF TGTGCCAGCAGCTTGGTGGGGACGACTAGCGGAGGCCAAGAGACCCAGTACTTC
TRBJ2-1 TRBV6-2/TRBV6-3 . many 13 CASSPSAYNEQFF TGTGCCAGCAGCCCGTCGGCCTACAATGAGCAGTTCTTC
TRBJ1-6 TRBV7-2 . . 12 CASSSGGEPLHF TGTGCCAGCAGCTCCGGCGGGGAGCCCCTCCACTTT
TRBJ2-7 TRBV9 . . 16 CASSVAGSGPPYEQYF TGTGCCAGCAGCGTAGCAGGGTCTGGCCCCCCCTACGAGCAGTACTTC
TRBJ1-2 TRBV29-1 . once 15 CSVRFVWGIDYGYTF TGCAGCGTTCGTTTCGTTTGGGGGATTGACTATGGCTACACCTTC
TRBJ2-3 TRBV5-1 . . 15 CASSLGVGDTDTQYF TGCGCCAGCAGCTTGGGAGTGGGAGATACAGATACGCAGTATTTT
TRBJ2-4 TRBV7-2 . . 18 CASSFGNRPRRSLEEQYF TGTGCCAGCAGCTTTGGCAACCGCCCCCGACGGTCATTGGAGGAGCAGTACTTC
TRBJ2-3 TRBV28 TRBD2 . 15 CATHLAASGGDTQYF TGTGCCACTCATCTAGCGGCCTCTGGGGGGGATACGCAGTATTTT
TRBJ2-7 TRBV7-2 . few 17 CASRLRRGRQTTYEQYF TGTGCCAGCAGGCTTCGGCGAGGACGGCAAACTACCTACGAGCAGTACTTC
TRBJ2-2 TRBV7-7 TRBD2 . 16 CASSPRGSGTTGELFF TGTGCCAGCAGCCCACGTGGTAGCGGGACCACCGGGGAGCTGTTTTTT
TRBJ2-1 TRBV28 TRBD2 few 16 CASSVRLAGSYNEQFF TGTGCCAGCAGTGTGAGACTAGCGGGGTCCTACAATGAGCAGTTCTTC
TRBJ2-5 TRBV18 TRBD1 few 15 CASSPRGQDQETQYF TGTGCCAGCTCACCAAGAGGACAGGACCAAGAGACCCAGTACTTC
TRBJ2-5 TRBV30 . . 13 CAWSRGAGETQYF TGTGCCTGGAGTCGGGGGGCCGGGGAGACCCAGTACTTC
TRBJ2-3 TRBV25-1 . . 18 CASSESPAATSDTDTQYF TGTGCCAGCAGTGAATCCCCCGCGGCGACTAGTGACACAGATACGCAGTATTTT
TRBJ2-7 TRBV7-9 TRBD2 . 16 CASSTGLADVTYEQYF TGTGCCAGCAGCACGGGACTAGCTGACGTTACCTACGAGCAGTACTTC
TRBJ2-3 TRBV20-1 . . 15 CSPLPPTGPRDTQYF TGCAGTCCCTTACCCCCAACAGGTCCGCGAGATACGCAGTATTTT
TRBJ2-1 TRBV6-5 TRBD2 . 14 CASRKAGVDDEQFF TGTGCCAGCCGTAAAGCGGGAGTTGACGATGAGCAGTTCTTC
TRBJ2-7 TRBV29-1 . many 14 CSVQTPSSSYEQYF TGCAGCGTCCAAACACCATCGAGCTCCTACGAGCAGTACTTC
TRBJ2-1 TRBV4-2 TRBD2 . 16 CASSQLAGGSSNEQFF TGTGCCAGCAGCCAGCTAGCGGGAGGGTCTTCTAATGAGCAGTTCTTC